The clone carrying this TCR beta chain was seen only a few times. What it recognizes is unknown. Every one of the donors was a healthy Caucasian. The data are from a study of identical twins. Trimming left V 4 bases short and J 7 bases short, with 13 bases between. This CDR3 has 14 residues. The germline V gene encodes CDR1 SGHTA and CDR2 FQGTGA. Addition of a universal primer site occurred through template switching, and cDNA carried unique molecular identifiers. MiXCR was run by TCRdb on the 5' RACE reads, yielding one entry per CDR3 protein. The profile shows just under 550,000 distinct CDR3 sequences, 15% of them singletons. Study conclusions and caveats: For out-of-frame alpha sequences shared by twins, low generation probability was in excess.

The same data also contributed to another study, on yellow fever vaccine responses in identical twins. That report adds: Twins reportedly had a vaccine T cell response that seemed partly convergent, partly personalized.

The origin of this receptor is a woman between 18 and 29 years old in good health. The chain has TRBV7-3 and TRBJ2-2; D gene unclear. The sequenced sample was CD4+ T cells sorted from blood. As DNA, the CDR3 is TGTGCCAGCAGCTATGGGGAAGGCGGCGGGGAGCTGTTTTTT. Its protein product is CASSYGEGGGELFF. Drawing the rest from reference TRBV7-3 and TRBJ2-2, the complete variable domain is GAGVSQTPSNKVTEKGKYVELRCDPISGHTALYWYRQSLGQGPEFLIYFQGTGAADDSGLPNDRFFAVRPEGSVSTLKIQRTERGDSAVYLCASSYGEGGGELFFGEGSRLTVL.